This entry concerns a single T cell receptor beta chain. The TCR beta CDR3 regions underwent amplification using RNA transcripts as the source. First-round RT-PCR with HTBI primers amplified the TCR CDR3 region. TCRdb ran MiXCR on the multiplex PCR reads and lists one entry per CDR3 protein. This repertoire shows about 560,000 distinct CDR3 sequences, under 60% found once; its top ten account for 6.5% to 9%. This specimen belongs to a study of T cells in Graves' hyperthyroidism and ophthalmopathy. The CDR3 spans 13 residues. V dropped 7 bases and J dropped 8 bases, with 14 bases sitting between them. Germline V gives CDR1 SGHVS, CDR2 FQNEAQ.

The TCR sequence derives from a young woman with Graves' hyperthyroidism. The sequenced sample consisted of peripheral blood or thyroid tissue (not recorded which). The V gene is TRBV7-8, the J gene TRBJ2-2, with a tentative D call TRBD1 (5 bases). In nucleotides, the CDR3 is TGTGCCAGCACACAGACAGCGAGGGGGGAGCTGTTTTTT. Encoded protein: CASTQTARGELFF.